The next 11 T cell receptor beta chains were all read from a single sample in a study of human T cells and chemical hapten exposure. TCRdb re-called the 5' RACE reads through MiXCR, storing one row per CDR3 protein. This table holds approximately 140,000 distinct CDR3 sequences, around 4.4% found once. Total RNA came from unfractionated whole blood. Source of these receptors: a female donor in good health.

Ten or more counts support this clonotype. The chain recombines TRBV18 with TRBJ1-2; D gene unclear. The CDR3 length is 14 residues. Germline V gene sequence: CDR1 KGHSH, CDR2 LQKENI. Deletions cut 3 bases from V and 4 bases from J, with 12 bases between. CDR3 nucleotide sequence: TGTGCCAGCTCACCGGACTTGGAAACCTATGGCTACACCTTC. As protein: CASSPDLETYGYTF.

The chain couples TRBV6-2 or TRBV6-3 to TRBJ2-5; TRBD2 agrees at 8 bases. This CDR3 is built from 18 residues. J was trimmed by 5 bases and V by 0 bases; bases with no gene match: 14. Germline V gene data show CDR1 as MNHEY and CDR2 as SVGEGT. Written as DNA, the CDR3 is TGTGCCAGCAGTTACTCCCCCGACCGGGGGGGGCCTCGGGAGACCCAGTACTTC. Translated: CASSYSPDRGGPRETQYF.

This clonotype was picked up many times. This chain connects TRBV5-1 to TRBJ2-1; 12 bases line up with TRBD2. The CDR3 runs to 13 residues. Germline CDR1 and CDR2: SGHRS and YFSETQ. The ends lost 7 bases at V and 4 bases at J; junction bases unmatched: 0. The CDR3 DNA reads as TGCGCCAGCGGGACTAGCGGGTACAATGAGCAGTTCTTC. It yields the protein CASGTSGYNEQFF.

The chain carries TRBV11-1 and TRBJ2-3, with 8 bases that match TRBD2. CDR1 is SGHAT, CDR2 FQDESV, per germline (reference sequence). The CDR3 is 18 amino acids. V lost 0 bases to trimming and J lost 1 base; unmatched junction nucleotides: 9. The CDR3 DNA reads TGTGCCAGCAGCTTAGCTAGCGGGGATTTCGGTCGCACAGATACGCAGTATTTT. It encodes CASSLASGDFGRTDTQYF.

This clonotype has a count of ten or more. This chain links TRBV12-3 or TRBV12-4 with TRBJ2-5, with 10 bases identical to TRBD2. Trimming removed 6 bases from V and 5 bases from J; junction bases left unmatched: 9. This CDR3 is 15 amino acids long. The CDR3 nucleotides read TGTGCCAGCAGCTCGTCCAGCGGGGGGGTGGAGACCCAGTACTTC. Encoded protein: CASSSSSGGVETQYF.

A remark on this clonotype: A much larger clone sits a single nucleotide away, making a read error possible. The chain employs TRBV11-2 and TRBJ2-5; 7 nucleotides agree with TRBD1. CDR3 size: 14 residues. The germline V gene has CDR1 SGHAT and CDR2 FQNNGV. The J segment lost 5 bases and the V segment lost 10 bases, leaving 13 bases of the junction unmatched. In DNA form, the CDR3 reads TGTGCCAACAGATCCACAGGGGTTATTGAGACCCAGTACTTC. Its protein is CANRSTGVIETQYF.

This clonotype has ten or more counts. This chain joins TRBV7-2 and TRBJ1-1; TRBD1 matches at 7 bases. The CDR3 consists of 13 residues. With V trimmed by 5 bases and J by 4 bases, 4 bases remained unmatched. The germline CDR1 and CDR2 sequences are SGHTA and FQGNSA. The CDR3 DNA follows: TGTGCCAGCAGCCGACAGGGTCGCACTGAAGCTTTCTTT. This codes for CASSRQGRTEAFF.

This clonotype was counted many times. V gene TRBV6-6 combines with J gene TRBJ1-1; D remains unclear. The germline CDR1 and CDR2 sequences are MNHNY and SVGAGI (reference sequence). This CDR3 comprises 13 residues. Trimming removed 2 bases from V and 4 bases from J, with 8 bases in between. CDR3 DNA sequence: TGTGCCAGCAGTTACGGGGATACCACTGAAGCTTTCTTT. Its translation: CASSYGDTTEAFF.

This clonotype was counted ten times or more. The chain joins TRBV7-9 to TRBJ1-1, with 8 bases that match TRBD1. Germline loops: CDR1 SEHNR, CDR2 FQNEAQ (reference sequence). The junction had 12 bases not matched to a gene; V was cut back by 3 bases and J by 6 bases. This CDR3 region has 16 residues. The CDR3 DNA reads TGTGCCAGCAGCTTTCCGGGGACAGGCGGTAATTCTGAAGCTTTCTTT. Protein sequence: CASSFPGTGGNSEAFF.

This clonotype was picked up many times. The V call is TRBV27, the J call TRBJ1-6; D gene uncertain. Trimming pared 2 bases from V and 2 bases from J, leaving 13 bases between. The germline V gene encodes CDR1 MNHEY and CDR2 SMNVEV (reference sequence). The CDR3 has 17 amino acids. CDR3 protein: CASSLGLTAAYNSPLHF. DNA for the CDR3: TGTGCCAGCAGTTTAGGATTAACAGCAGCCTATAATTCACCCCTCCACTTT.

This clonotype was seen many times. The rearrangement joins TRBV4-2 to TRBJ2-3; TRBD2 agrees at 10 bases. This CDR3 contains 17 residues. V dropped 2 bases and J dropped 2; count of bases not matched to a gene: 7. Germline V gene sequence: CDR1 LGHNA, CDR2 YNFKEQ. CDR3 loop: CASSQLASGGNTDTQYF. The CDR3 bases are TGTGCCAGCAGCCAATTGGCTAGCGGGGGAAACACAGATACGCAGTATTTT.